The 8 T cell receptor beta chains listed next were all sequenced from one sample in a study of shared clonotypes between healthy human individuals. The table came from immunoSEQ multiplex PCR; TCRdb's copy has only in-frame clones and leaves some out. Seen here are over 2,000,000 clones, just over 90% observed once, and the top ten hold 1.5% to 2%. It was CD45RO-negative cells, positively selected for CCR7, that made up naive CD8 cells, with terminally differentiated effector memory CD45RA+ cells excluded. Sequenced sample: naive CD8+ T cells from PBMCs. These receptors were obtained from a man aged 18 to 30 in good health. Some clones in this sample may be carry-over from other donors' samples.

The chain has TRBV27 and TRBJ2-1, with 16 nucleotides matching TRBD2. V lost 6 bases to trimming and J lost 4 bases; unmatched junction nucleotides: 3. The CDR3 sequence is 16 residues long. Germline V gene data show CDR1 as MNHEY and CDR2 as SMNVEV (reference sequence). The CDR3: CASSGTSGREYNEQFF. In nucleotides, the CDR3 is TGTGCCAGCAGCGGGACTAGCGGGAGGGAGTACAATGAGCAGTTCTTC.

The chain joins TRBV27 to TRBJ1-2; perhaps TRBD1 as D (5 bases). The CDR3 has 13 amino acids. Germline CDR1 MNHEY, CDR2 SMNVEV (reference sequence). The ends were cut back, 4 bases at V and 2 bases at J, with 8 bases in the middle. CDR3 amino acids: CASSYGGNYGYTF. The DNA for the CDR3 is TGTGCCAGCAGTTATGGGGGAAACTATGGCTACACCTTC.

Here the CDR3 reads CASTRTSGPNTGELFF. CDR3 DNA: TGTGCCAGCACCCGGACTAGCGGGCCGAACACCGGGGAGCTGTTTTTT. V gene TRBV7-9 combines with J gene TRBJ2-2; 11 bases map to TRBD2. This CDR3 is built from 16 residues. Losses at the gene ends were 7 bases for V and 0 bases for J; bases not matched to a gene: 4. Germline V gene data show CDR1 as SEHNR and CDR2 as FQNEAQ (reference sequence).

V gene TRBV27 combines with J gene TRBJ1-2, with D unclear. Germline loops: CDR1 MNHEY, CDR2 SMNVEV (reference sequence). The V gene lost 6 bases and the J gene lost 2 bases, with 25 bases spanning the gap. This CDR3 is built from 18 residues. CDR3 in amino acids: CASSLGYKTSAGNYGYTF. The CDR3 DNA is TGTGCCAGCAGCCTCGGGTACAAAACCTCAGCGGGGAACTATGGCTACACCTTC.

As for this clone: This sample includes further DNA sequences coding for the same CDR3. The CDR3 loop is CASSLGTVNTEAFF. The CDR3 DNA sequence: TGTGCCAGCAGTTTAGGAACAGTGAACACTGAAGCTTTCTTT. This chain uses TRBV28 with TRBJ1-1; D unclear. Trimming shortened V by 2 bases and J by 0 bases, and 7 bases separated the two germline ends. Germline assignment: CDR1 MDHEN and CDR2 SYDVKM. CDR3 length: 14 residues.

This clone was picked up one time. V is TRBV29-1 and J is TRBJ1-1; unclear D gene. V was shortened by 0 bases and J by 6 bases, with 8 bases between the two germline ends. Germline values: CDR1 SQVTM, CDR2 ANQGSEA. The CDR3 covers 12 residues. The CDR3 loop is CSVEEIGPEAFF. The CDR3 coding sequence is TGCAGCGTTGAAGAAATAGGCCCTGAAGCTTTCTTT.

The V gene is TRBV29-1, the J gene TRBJ2-1; perhaps TRBD2 as D (7 bases). V lost 4 bases and J 7 bases, leaving 14 bases between the germline ends. The CDR3 loop spans 13 amino acids. Germline lookup yields CDR1 SQVTM and CDR2 ANQGSEA. CDR3 sequence reads: CSVAGEGRNEQFF. In DNA, the CDR3 is TGCAGCGTTGCAGGGGAGGGGAGGAATGAGCAGTTCTTC.

This chain uses TRBV11-2 with TRBJ2-7; unclear D gene. The germline CDR1 and CDR2 sequences are SGHAT and FQNNGV. V lost 5 bases to trimming and J lost 7 bases, with 12 bases between them. This CDR3 is built from 12 residues. The CDR3 spells CASSPRTREQYF. CDR3 nucleotide sequence: TGTGCCAGCAGCCCAAGGACGAGGGAGCAGTACTTC.